This TCR beta chain was captured by sequencing in a study of human T cells and chemical hapten exposure. TCRdb ran MiXCR on the RACE reads and lists one entry per CDR3 protein. This sample carries approximately 320,000 distinct CDR3 sequences, around 5.5% of them seen once, and the ten largest clones take 7% to 10%. Findings and limits, study-wide: Among expanded TCRs, significantly more large CDR3 similarity clusters formed than among controls.

To note about this clonotype: Its antigen is unidentified.

CDR3 size: 15 residues. V was clipped by 8 bases and J by 4 bases; unmatched bases: 10. Time point noted: pre-sensitization, week 0. Documented treatment: therapeutic diphenylcyclopropenone sensitization with weekly scalp DPC. Here the sequenced sample was whole blood, taken in connection with sensitization to the hapten diphenylcyclopropenone (DPC). The source of this sequence is a young woman with alopecia areata. Some clones in this sample may be carry-over from other donors' samples. The chain uses TRBV12-3 or TRBV12-4 and TRBJ2-1, with 8 bases fitting TRBD2. CDR3 nucleotide sequence: TGTGCCAGCCGCCGGAGGACTAGCCGATACAATGAGCAGTTCTTC. Translation gives CASRRRTSRYNEQFF.